The 29 T cell receptor beta chains presented below share a single source sample, sequenced in a study of cytomegalovirus exposure and HLA in healthy donors. TCRdb's copy holds only in-frame clones and misses some; the assay was immunoSEQ multiplex PCR. The sample lists about 160,000 clones, 75% to 90% occurring once. The sample consisted of PBMCs. Every receptor here comes from a woman aged 18 to 35 in good health and CMV-seronegative.

The chain is built from TRBV5-1 and TRBJ2-5, with 12 bases identical to TRBD2. The CDR3 has 15 residues. Germline V lookup: CDR1 SGHRS, CDR2 YFSETQ. The junction had 2 bases not matched to a gene; V was cut back by 0 bases and J by 5 bases. CDR3 DNA sequence: TGCGCCAGCAGCTTGGTGACTAGCGGGAGCGAGACCCAGTACTTC. Its translation is CASSLVTSGSETQYF.

This sequence joins TRBV12-5 and TRBJ2-2; D is possibly TRBD2 (7 bases). Germline-derived CDR1 and CDR2 are LGHNT and FRNRAP. Trimming took 7 bases from V and 2 from J, leaving 11 bases between them. The CDR3 totals 14 residues. CDR3 sequence reads: CASAGGPNTGELFF. DNA for the CDR3: TGTGCTAGTGCGGGGGGCCCCAACACCGGGGAGCTGTTTTTT. The full variable domain, completed using reference TRBV12-5 and TRBJ2-2, is DARVTQTPRHKVTEMGQEVTMRCQPILGHNTVFWYRQTMMQGLELLAYFRNRAPLDDSGMPKDRFSAEMPDATLATLKIQPSEPRDSAVYFCASAGGPNTGELFFGEGSRLTVL.

The chain couples TRBV30 to TRBJ1-3, with unresolved D. CDR1 and CDR2 from the germline V gene are GTSNPN and SVGIG (reference sequence). The CDR3 spans 18 residues. With 0 bases removed from V and 0 bases from J, the gap between germline ends came to 18 bases. In DNA form, the CDR3 reads TGTGCCTGGAGTGTTCTCGTTCCAGGCTACTCCTCTGGAAACACCATATATTTT. Protein product: CAWSVLVPGYSSGNTIYF. The variable domain in full, completed from reference TRBV30 and TRBJ1-3, reads SQTIHQWPATLVQPVGSPLSLECTVEGTSNPNLYWYRQAAGRGLQLLFYSVGIGQISSEVPQNLSASRPQDRQFILSSKKLLLSDSGFYLCAWSVLVPGYSSGNTIYFGEGSWLTVV.

This clone appeared once. This rearrangement joins TRBV4-2 to TRBJ1-4; D not resolved. Trimming left V 1 base short and J 6 bases short, with 15 bases between. The CDR3 loop spans 16 amino acids. Germline CDR1 is LGHNA and CDR2 is YNFKEQ. The CDR3, as DNA: TGTGCCAGCAGCCAAGCTTTCGGGGATAGCGATGAAAAACTGTTTTTT. Amino acid sequence: CASSQAFGDSDEKLFF.

This clone occurred once. DNA of the CDR3: TGTGCCAGCAGTCACCTTCCGGGTCCGGGGGGGAGTGGCTACACCTTC. Translated: CASSHLPGPGGSGYTF. This sequence joins TRBV27 and TRBJ1-2; tentatively, D is TRBD1 (5 bases). From germline, CDR1 is MNHEY and CDR2 SMNVEV (reference sequence). CDR3 length equals 16 residues. The V and J ends lost 5 bases and 7 bases respectively, with 23 bases between them.

This clone was seen a single time. The chain joins TRBV7-6 to TRBJ1-6; possible D gene TRBD1, 5 bases. The germline gives CDR1 SGHVS, CDR2 FNYEAQ. V shed 2 bases and J shed 0 bases, with 5 bases lying between them. The CDR3 totals 15 residues. CDR3 nucleotide sequence: TGTGCCAGCAGCTTACAGGGCTCCTATAATTCACCCCTCCACTTT. It specifies CASSLQGSYNSPLHF.

The rearrangement joins TRBV9 to TRBJ1-1; TRBD1 aligns across 8 bases. The V and J ends lost 0 bases and 0 bases, in that order; junction bases with no gene match: 7. The CDR3 has 17 amino acids. Looked up from germline, CDR1 is SGDLS and CDR2 is YYNGEE. The CDR3 DNA sequence: TGTGCCAGCAGCGTAGAGGGCAGGGGGCCGATGAACACTGAAGCTTTCTTT. Translating gives CASSVEGRGPMNTEAFF.

In its sample, this clone was seen a few times. V gene TRBV2 combines with J gene TRBJ2-2; D is perhaps TRBD1 (5 bases). The ends were cut back, 8 bases at V and 6 bases at J, with 16 bases in the middle. The germline gives CDR1 SNHLY, CDR2 FYNNEI. The length of the CDR3 is 14 residues. CDR3 in amino acids: CASLKYQGSGELFF. The CDR3 DNA is TGTGCCAGCCTTAAATACCAGGGTTCCGGGGAGCTGTTTTTT. Together with reference TRBV2 and TRBJ2-2, the CDR3 gives the full variable domain: EPEVTQTPSHQVTQMGQEVILRCVPISNHLYFYWYRQILGQKVEFLVSFYNNEISEKSEIFDDQFSVERPDGSNFTLKIRSTKLEDSAMYFCASLKYQGSGELFFGEGSRLTVL.

This clone was detected once. In nucleotides, the CDR3 is TGCGCCAGCAGCCAAGTACCTACAGTGGGGAGCACCGGGGAGCTGTTTTTT. As protein: CASSQVPTVGSTGELFF. The rearrangement uses TRBV4-1 and TRBJ2-2; tentatively, D is TRBD2 (5 bases). Trimming left V 1 base short and J 4 bases short, with 16 bases between. CDR3 length equals 17 residues. Germline V CDR1 and CDR2: MGHRA, YSYEKL.

V usage is TRBV12-5 and J usage is TRBJ2-3; D remains unclear. The CDR3 covers 11 residues. V dropped 6 bases and J dropped 5 bases, with 6 bases sitting between them. The germline gives CDR1 LGHNT, CDR2 FRNRAP. Here the CDR3 DNA reads TGTGCTAGTGGGGGCGAAGATACGCAGTATTTT. It encodes CASGGEDTQYF.

The rearrangement joins TRBV6-4 to TRBJ2-5; weak D call: TRBD2 (5 bases). Germline CDR1 and CDR2: MRHNA and SNTAGT. V was cut by 6 bases and J by 2 bases, with 16 bases left in between. The CDR3 covers 15 residues. This CDR3 reads CASSHLPGTQETQYF. The DNA for the CDR3 is TGTGCCAGCAGCCATTTACCGGGAACACAAGAGACCCAGTACTTC.

The V and J genes are TRBV7-2 and TRBJ2-7; 13 bases align to TRBD2. Losses at the gene ends were 5 bases for V and 3 bases for J; bases not matched to a gene: 13. CDR3 size: 18 residues. Germline V gene data show CDR1 as SGHTA and CDR2 as FQGNSA. CDR3 in amino acids: CASSPGLAGWTPRYEQYF. CDR3 coding DNA: TGTGCCAGCAGCCCGGGACTAGCGGGATGGACCCCCCGCTACGAGCAGTACTTC.

The table lists this clone with a few counts. The V gene is TRBV7-2, the J gene TRBJ2-5, with a weak D call TRBD1 (5 bases). The CDR3 loop spans 15 amino acids. V gave up 4 bases and J gave up 0 bases, with 12 bases separating them. Germline V gene lookup returns CDR1 SGHTA and CDR2 FQGNSA. This chain's CDR3 is CASSWGYTYQETQYF. In DNA, the CDR3 is TGTGCCAGCAGCTGGGGCTACACGTACCAAGAGACCCAGTACTTC.

The chain couples TRBV11-2 to TRBJ1-2, with TRBD1 matching 11 bases. The CDR3 length is 17 residues. The trim removed 6 bases at V and 1 base at J, leaving 10 bases unmatched. Germline assignment: CDR1 SGHAT and CDR2 FQNNGV. The CDR3 nucleotides are TGTGCCAGCAGTTGGAGGACAGGGGGCCGGCATAACTATGGCTACACCTTC. It specifies CASSWRTGGRHNYGYTF.

The V and J genes are TRBV4-1 and TRBJ1-5; tentatively, D is TRBD1 (5 bases). Germline assignment: CDR1 MGHRA and CDR2 YSYEKL. V shed 0 bases and J shed 6 bases, with 12 bases lying between them. The length of the CDR3 is 15 residues. CDR3 sequence (DNA): TGCGCCAGCAGCCAAGATTTTCAGGGTTTTCAGCCCCAGCATTTT. Translating it yields CASSQDFQGFQPQHF.

The chain has TRBV5-6 and TRBJ1-2; D unresolved. The germline CDR1 and CDR2 sequences are SGHDT and YYEEEE. The CDR3 totals 11 residues. Trimming removed 1 base from V and 8 bases from J, with 6 bases in between. CDR3 amino acids: CASSLRGGYTF. DNA of the CDR3: TGTGCCAGCAGCTTGAGAGGAGGCTACACCTTC.

V gene TRBV4-1 combines with J gene TRBJ1-2; 7 bases map to TRBD1. Germline lookup yields CDR1 MGHRA and CDR2 YSYEKL. This CDR3 has 13 residues. The trim removed 0 bases at V and 8 bases at J, leaving 3 bases unmatched. CDR3 bases: TGCGCCAGCAGCCAAGATGACAGGGAAGGCTACACCTTC. The encoded protein is CASSQDDREGYTF.

This clone appeared a single time. The rearrangement links TRBV7-9 to TRBJ1-2; TRBD1 agrees at 10 bases. J lost 6 bases, V lost 5 bases, and 9 bases had no gene match. There are 15 residues in the CDR3. CDR1 is SEHNR and CDR2 is FQNEAQ in the germline V gene (reference sequence). The CDR3 is CASSHRRDRGDGYTF. CDR3 coding DNA: TGTGCCAGCAGCCACCGCCGGGACAGGGGAGATGGCTACACCTTC.

This chain uses TRBV30 with TRBJ2-7, with 11 bases that match TRBD2. CDR1 is GTSNPN and CDR2 is SVGIG in the germline V gene (reference sequence). The V gene end was trimmed by 0 bases and the J gene end by 5 bases; junction bases not matched to a gene: 6. The length of the CDR3 is 15 residues. CDR3 protein: CAWSVRLAGGNEQYF. The CDR3, as DNA: TGTGCCTGGAGTGTACGGCTAGCGGGGGGAAACGAGCAGTACTTC. Complete variable domain (other parts from reference TRBV30 and TRBJ2-7): SQTIHQWPATLVQPVGSPLSLECTVEGTSNPNLYWYRQAAGRGLQLLFYSVGIGQISSEVPQNLSASRPQDRQFILSSKKLLLSDSGFYLCAWSVRLAGGNEQYFGPGTRLTVT.

As to this clone: One base away lies a much larger clone, so this may be a sequencing read error. The chain has TRBV2 and TRBJ2-2; 9 nucleotides match TRBD1. The trim removed 6 bases at V and 1 base at J, leaving 0 bases unmatched. The CDR3 consists of 14 residues. Germline CDR1 reads SNHLY; CDR2 reads FYNNEI. The CDR3 sequence is CASRDRGNTGELFF. In nucleotides, the CDR3 is TGTGCCAGCAGGGACAGGGGGAACACCGGGGAGCTGTTTTTT.

In nucleotides, the CDR3 is TGTGCCAGCAGCTTAGGTGTTGAGGGTGAGCAGTTCTTC. Its translation is CASSLGVEGEQFF. J is TRBJ2-1 and V is TRBV7-9; D possibly corresponds to TRBD2 (5 bases). Trimming left V 1 base short and J 9 bases short, with 10 bases between. The CDR3 is 13 amino acids. Per germline, CDR1 SEHNR and CDR2 FQNEAQ (reference sequence).

The chain recombines TRBV10-3 with TRBJ1-3, with D maybe TRBD1 (5 bases). Germline CDR1 reads ENHRY; CDR2 reads SYGVKD. This CDR3 region has 15 residues. V lost 3 bases to trimming and J lost 4 bases, with 13 bases between them. The CDR3 region is CAISDPGVTGNTIYF. As DNA, the CDR3 is TGTGCCATCAGTGACCCGGGGGTAACGGGAAACACCATATATTTT.

This sequence joins TRBV19 and TRBJ1-6, with 7 bases fitting TRBD1. The J segment lost 3 bases and the V segment lost 4 bases, leaving 6 bases of the junction unmatched. Germline V CDR1 and CDR2: LNHDA, SQIVND (reference sequence). This CDR3 contains 16 residues. The CDR3 region is CASSKWTGDYNSPLHF. The CDR3 coding sequence is TGTGCCAGTAGTAAGTGGACAGGAGACTATAATTCACCCCTCCACTTT.

This chain links TRBV5-1 with TRBJ1-2; 10 positions agree with TRBD1. The germline CDR1 and CDR2 sequences are SGHRS and YFSETQ. V lost 6 bases and J lost 2; bases outside the gene matches: 10. The CDR3 length is 16 residues. This chain's CDR3 is CASTPGQGVANYGYTF. The CDR3 region has the DNA TGCGCCAGCACCCCAGGACAGGGGGTTGCGAACTATGGCTACACCTTC.

This chain joins TRBV6-5 and TRBJ1-2, with 8 bases lining up with TRBD1. The length of the CDR3 is 15 residues. Germline-derived CDR1 and CDR2 are MNHEY and SVGAGI. V trimming: 2 bases; J trimming: 4 bases; junction bases outside the gene matches: 6. CDR3 sequence: CASSYQAGGSYGYTF. The CDR3 DNA sequence: TGTGCCAGCAGTTACCAGGCAGGGGGCTCCTATGGCTACACCTTC.

In its sample, this clone was seen once. This chain joins TRBV4-3 and TRBJ1-1; no reliable D call. Germline loops: CDR1 LGHNA, CDR2 YSLEER. Trimming cost V 2 bases and J 2 bases, with 12 bases left between them. The CDR3 sequence is 15 residues long. The CDR3 DNA reads as TGCGCCAGCAGCCAACTCACCTACTCCAACACTGAAGCTTTCTTT. It translates to CASSQLTYSNTEAFF.

The CDR3 DNA reads as TGCGCCAGCAGCGGCGGGGGGTTGCATCTTTTTTGGGATACGCAGTATTTT. The encoded protein is CASSGGGLHLFWDTQYF. V is TRBV5-1 and J is TRBJ2-3, with 8 bases that match TRBD2. The CDR3 consists of 17 residues. After removal of 4 bases from V and 6 bases from J, the junction contained 16 bases not matched to a gene. Germline loops: CDR1 SGHRS, CDR2 YFSETQ.

The gene calls are TRBV2 and TRBJ1-5, with 7 bases matching TRBD1. V dropped 5 bases and J dropped 4; count of bases not matched to a gene: 5. Per the germline V gene, CDR1 is SNHLY and CDR2 is FYNNEI. This CDR3 is built from 14 residues. CDR3 coding DNA: TGTGCCAGCAGTTATGGGGACAGAAATCAGCCCCAGCATTTT. It is translated as CASSYGDRNQPQHF.

The rearrangement links TRBV5-1 to TRBJ2-7, with TRBD1 matching over 9 bases. Germline trimming cut 0 bases from V and 3 bases from J; bases unmatched to any gene: 4. CDR3 length: 15 amino acids. CDR1 and CDR2 (germline): SGHRS, YFSETQ. The CDR3 loop reads CASSLVTGGFYEQYF. The CDR3 coding sequence is TGCGCCAGCAGCTTGGTAACAGGGGGCTTCTACGAGCAGTACTTC.